This TCR beta chain was captured by sequencing in a study of T cells after yellow fever vaccination. Whole-study results and caveats: Sorted repertoires could include abundant contaminating clonotypes from bulk cells. Among primary-vaccination clones, most reappeared after the booster, at approximately 97% for CD4 and approximately 90% for CD8.

MiXCR, applied by TCRdb to the 5' RACE reads, yields one record per CDR3 protein. This sample has about 260,000 distinct CDR3 sequences, with 10% to 15% found just once. In this sample, this clonotype turned up a few times. Its specificity is unknown. The CDR3 has 15 residues. The V and J ends lost 4 bases and 4 bases respectively, with 17 bases between them. Looked up from germline, CDR1 is SGDLS and CDR2 is YYNGEE. The chain couples TRBV9 to TRBJ2-5; no clear D gene. Source: CD4+ T cells sorted from PBMCs, taken 45 days after the yellow fever booster vaccination. This receptor was identified in a young man who received the YFV17D yellow fever vaccine. CDR3 in DNA: TGTGCCAGCAGCCCCCCAGGTGCAGGAAGAGAGACCCAGTACTTC. Its translation: CASSPPGAGRETQYF.